The 22 T cell receptor beta chains below come from one sample, sequenced in a study of T cell repertoires in cytomegalovirus infection. TCRdb ran MiXCR on the reads and lists one entry per CDR3 protein. The table has about 130,000 distinct CDR3 sequences, around 25% seen once; the top ten hold 34%. These receptors are not linked to any known antigen. The sample taken for sequencing was PBMCs, sequenced either directly or after in vitro stimulation (not recorded which). The receptors come from a human donor in good health (CMV status not recorded). Some clones in this sample may be carry-over from other donors' samples.

This chain connects TRBV7-9 to TRBJ2-1, with 7 positions matching TRBD1. With V trimmed by 2 bases and J by 5 bases, 3 bases remained unmatched. This CDR3 has 14 residues. Germline V gene lookup returns CDR1 SEHNR and CDR2 FQNEAQ (reference sequence). The CDR3 DNA follows: TGTGCCAGCAGCTTACAGGGGGATAACAATGAGCAGTTCTTC. Its protein product is CASSLQGDNNEQFF.

This clonotype was observed at least ten times. The chain is built from TRBV7-6 and TRBJ1-4, with D maybe TRBD1 (5 bases). V dropped 7 bases and J dropped 2 bases, with 8 bases sitting between them. This CDR3 spans 13 amino acids. Germline V gene sequence: CDR1 SGHVS, CDR2 FNYEAQ. Here the CDR3 reads CASKGNTNEKLFF. CDR3 nucleotide sequence: TGTGCCAGCAAGGGGAATACTAATGAAAAACTGTTTTTT.

This clonotype was counted a few times. The V call is TRBV12-5, the J call TRBJ1-1; 7 bases are a match to TRBD1. With V trimmed by 1 base and J by 8 bases, 1 base remained unmatched. Germline loops: CDR1 LGHNT, CDR2 FRNRAP. The CDR3 is 12 amino acids. Written as DNA, the CDR3 is TGTGCTAGTGGTTTGGGCAGGGGGGAAGCTTTCTTT. The encoded protein is CASGLGRGEAFF.

The chain carries TRBV24-1 and TRBJ1-5, with D hard to call. Trimming cost V 4 bases and J 4 bases, with 7 bases left between them. Germline values: CDR1 KGHDR, CDR2 SFDVKD. The CDR3 loop spans 13 amino acids. CDR3 amino acids: CATSENINQPQHF. CDR3 nucleotide sequence: TGTGCCACCAGTGAGAACATTAATCAGCCCCAGCATTTT.

The table lists this clonotype with a few counts. The gene calls are TRBV7-8 and TRBJ1-5, with D perhaps matching TRBD1 (5 bases). V shed 5 bases and J shed 0 bases, with 11 bases lying between them. The CDR3 has 15 residues. The V gene's germline CDR1 is SGHVS and CDR2 FQNEAQ. CDR3 amino acids: CASSPGTLSNQPQHF. CDR3 in DNA: TGTGCCAGCAGCCCAGGGACCCTTAGCAATCAGCCCCAGCATTTT.

There are a few counts of this clonotype. V is TRBV7-9 and J is TRBJ2-1, with 13 bases matching TRBD2. CDR1 and CDR2 from the germline V gene are SEHNR and FQNEAQ (reference sequence). Trimming took 2 bases from V and 7 from J; bases not matched to a gene: 2. The CDR3 totals 15 residues. The CDR3: CASSLPGLAGNEQFF. Written as DNA, the CDR3 is TGTGCCAGCAGCTTACCGGGACTAGCGGGAAATGAGCAGTTCTTC.

This clonotype was found many times. The rearrangement links TRBV7-2 to TRBJ1-6; D unresolved. The CDR3 totals 14 residues. Germline V CDR1 and CDR2: SGHTA, FQGNSA. V was shortened by 4 bases and J by 10 bases, with 14 bases between the two germline ends. The CDR3 is CASSSDPGGSPLHF. The CDR3, as DNA: TGTGCCAGCAGCTCCGATCCGGGAGGGTCACCCCTCCACTTT.

In its sample, this clonotype was seen many times. The gene calls are TRBV7-9 and TRBJ2-7; D unresolved. V lost 5 bases to trimming and J lost 1 base, with 15 bases between them. The CDR3 consists of 15 residues. Germline V CDR1 and CDR2: SEHNR, FQNEAQ (reference sequence). CDR3 DNA sequence: TGTGCCAGCAGCGCAGGACCTGATCCTTCCTACGAGCAGTACTTC. The encoded protein is CASSAGPDPSYEQYF.

The gene calls are TRBV20-1 and TRBJ2-3; D is perhaps TRBD2 (6 bases). This CDR3 comprises 12 residues. In germline, CDR1 is DFQATT, CDR2 SNEGSKA (reference sequence). V lost 6 bases, J lost 14 bases, and 21 bases lay in between. CDR3 DNA: TGCAGTGCCAAAAGGGGCGGAGGGTGGGTGTATTTT. Its protein product is CSAKRGGGWVYF.

This clonotype was observed many times. The chain uses TRBV12-3 or TRBV12-4 and TRBJ1-6; 9 bases agree with TRBD1. The V gene end was trimmed by 2 bases and the J gene end by 10 bases; junction bases not matched to a gene: 3. The CDR3 spans 14 residues. The CDR3 loop is CASSLRQGGSPLHF. The CDR3 DNA follows: TGTGCCAGCAGTTTAAGACAGGGGGGATCACCCCTCCACTTT.

CDR3 sequence: CASSLRGNEQFF. The CDR3 nucleotides read TGTGCCAGCAGTTTAAGGGGGAATGAGCAGTTCTTC. The gene calls are TRBV28 and TRBJ2-1; weak D call: TRBD1 (6 bases). The CDR3 sequence is 12 residues long. Germline V gene sequence: CDR1 MDHEN, CDR2 SYDVKM. The V end was cut by 2 bases, the J end by 7 bases, with 6 bases between.

The chain is built from TRBV12-3 or TRBV12-4 and TRBJ1-6; 8 bases match TRBD1. The CDR3 has 14 residues. V shed 7 bases, J shed 10 bases, and the junction held 9 bases outside the gene matches. CDR3 residues: CASTRTGLYSPLHF. CDR3 DNA sequence: TGTGCCAGCACAAGGACAGGGCTGTACTCACCCCTCCACTTT.

This clonotype was recorded many times. The J gene is TRBJ2-4, the V gene TRBV7-8; D might be TRBD1 or TRBD2, each matching 5 bases. CDR3 size: 16 residues. The germline V gene has CDR1 SGHVS and CDR2 FQNEAQ. Between the trimmed V and J ends, which lost 6 bases and 6 bases, there was a span of 21 bases. CDR3 loop: CASSPLGQPEGNIQYF. The CDR3 DNA sequence: TGTGCCAGCAGTCCCCTAGGACAACCAGAGGGAAACATTCAGTACTTC.

There are a few counts of this clonotype. V usage is TRBV12-5 and J usage is TRBJ2-7, with TRBD1 matching over 11 bases. The CDR3 consists of 16 residues. V gave up 0 bases and J gave up 5 bases; unmatched junction bases: 6. CDR1 and CDR2 from the germline V gene are LGHNT and FRNRAP. The CDR3 DNA sequence: TGTGCTAGTGGTTTGGTATTAAGGGACAGGGGGAACGAGCAGTACGTC. As protein: CASGLVLRDRGNEQYV.

This clonotype was found many times. The chain is built from TRBV11-3 and TRBJ1-5, with D perhaps TRBD1 (5 bases). Deletions cut 5 bases from V and 6 bases from J, with 17 bases between. Per the germline V gene, CDR1 is SGHNT and CDR2 is YENEEA. There are 15 residues in the CDR3. The CDR3 spells CASSVGGGAGQPQHF. Here the CDR3 DNA reads TGTGCCAGCAGCGTCGGGGGAGGGGCCGGTCAGCCCCAGCATTTT.

This clonotype was observed a few times. Written as DNA, the CDR3 is TGTGCCAGCAGTCGGTCCGGGAGGGCCTCATCGAGCACAGATACGCAGTATTTT. It yields the protein CASSRSGRASSSTDTQYF. The chain joins TRBV7-3 to TRBJ2-3, with 8 bases aligning to TRBD2. The CDR3 covers 18 residues. Germline-derived CDR1 and CDR2 are SGHTA and FQGTGA. The ends lost 6 bases at V and 0 bases at J; junction bases unmatched: 14.

The genes are TRBV28 and TRBJ1-1; D is unclear. The CDR3 has 11 residues. The germline V gene has CDR1 MDHEN and CDR2 SYDVKM. Trimming pared 11 bases from V and 5 bases from J, leaving 12 bases between. CDR3 protein: CAAHGSTEAFF. The CDR3, as DNA: TGTGCCGCCCACGGGAGTACTGAAGCTTTCTTT.

This sequence joins TRBV12-5 and TRBJ2-1; D tentatively fits TRBD1 or TRBD2 (5 bases each). V gave up 5 bases and J gave up 5 bases, with 13 bases separating them. The CDR3 is made up of 14 amino acids. The germline V gene has CDR1 LGHNT and CDR2 FRNRAP. DNA of the CDR3: TGTGCTAGTGGTGACTCCGGGACCCACAATGAGCAGTTCTTC. Its protein is CASGDSGTHNEQFF. The variable domain in full, completed from reference TRBV12-5 and TRBJ2-1, reads DARVTQTPRHKVTEMGQEVTMRCQPILGHNTVFWYRQTMMQGLELLAYFRNRAPLDDSGMPKDRFSAEMPDATLATLKIQPSEPRDSAVYFCASGDSGTHNEQFFGPGTRLTVL.

The V and J genes are TRBV6-2 or TRBV6-3 and TRBJ2-4; 13 nucleotides line up with TRBD2. Losses at the gene ends were 5 bases for V and 3 bases for J; bases not matched to a gene: 13. The CDR3 totals 19 residues. The V gene's germline CDR1 is MNHEY and CDR2 SVGEGT. The CDR3 nucleotides are TGTGCCAGCAGTGGAGGACTAGCGGGAGTCCCGGGGGACAAAAACATTCAGTACTTC. It specifies CASSGGLAGVPGDKNIQYF.

J is TRBJ2-5 and V is TRBV6-1; 7 bases align to TRBD1. Germline trimming cut 9 bases from V and 1 base from J; bases unmatched to any gene: 8. CDR1 and CDR2 (germline): MNHNS, SASEGT. The CDR3 consists of 14 residues. The CDR3 nucleotides are TGTGCCAGTCGTTACAGGGGCCCCCAAGAGACCCAGTACTTC. Encoded protein: CASRYRGPQETQYF.

The chain recombines TRBV7-9 with TRBJ2-7; TRBD2 is a possible D gene (6 bases). Trimming left V 3 bases short and J 4 bases short, with 19 bases between. The CDR3 consists of 16 residues. From germline, CDR1 is SEHNR and CDR2 FQNEAQ (reference sequence). The CDR3 here is CASSLGYGGSGYEQYF. CDR3 coding DNA: TGTGCCAGCAGCTTGGGGTACGGAGGGAGTGGATACGAGCAGTACTTC. Drawing the rest from reference TRBV7-9 and TRBJ2-7, the complete variable domain is DTGVSQNPRHKITKRGQNVTFRCDPISEHNRLYWYRQTLGQGPEFLTYFQNEAQLEKSRLLSDRFSAERPKGSFSTLEIQRTEQGDSAMYLCASSLGYGGSGYEQYFGPGTRLTVT.

This clonotype appeared many times. The V and J genes are TRBV12-5 and TRBJ2-5; no clear D. The CDR3 has 11 amino acids. V dropped 6 bases and J dropped 1 base, with 3 bases sitting between them. CDR1 LGHNT and CDR2 FRNRAP come from the germline V gene. CDR3 sequence: CASGRQETQYF. The CDR3 DNA sequence: TGTGCTAGTGGCCGCCAAGAGACCCAGTACTTC. Full variable domain (missing parts from reference TRBV12-5 and TRBJ2-5): DARVTQTPRHKVTEMGQEVTMRCQPILGHNTVFWYRQTMMQGLELLAYFRNRAPLDDSGMPKDRFSAEMPDATLATLKIQPSEPRDSAVYFCASGRQETQYFGPGTRLLVL.